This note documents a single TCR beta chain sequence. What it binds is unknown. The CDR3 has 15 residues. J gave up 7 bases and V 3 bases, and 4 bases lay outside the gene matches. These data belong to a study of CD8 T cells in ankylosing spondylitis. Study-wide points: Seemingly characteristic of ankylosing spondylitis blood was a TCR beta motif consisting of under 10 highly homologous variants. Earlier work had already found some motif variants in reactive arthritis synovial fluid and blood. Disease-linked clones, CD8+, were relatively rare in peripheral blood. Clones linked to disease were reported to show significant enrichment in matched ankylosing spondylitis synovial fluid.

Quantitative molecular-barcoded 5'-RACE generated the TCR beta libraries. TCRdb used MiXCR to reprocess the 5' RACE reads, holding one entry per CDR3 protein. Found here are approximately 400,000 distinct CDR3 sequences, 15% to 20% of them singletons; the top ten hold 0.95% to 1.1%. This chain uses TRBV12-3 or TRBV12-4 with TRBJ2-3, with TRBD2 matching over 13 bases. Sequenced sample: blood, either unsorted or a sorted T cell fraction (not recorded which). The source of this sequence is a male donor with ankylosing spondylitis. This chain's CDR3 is CASSFGLAGDYTQYF. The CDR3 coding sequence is TGTGCCAGCAGTTTTGGACTAGCGGGAGACTATACGCAGTATTTT.